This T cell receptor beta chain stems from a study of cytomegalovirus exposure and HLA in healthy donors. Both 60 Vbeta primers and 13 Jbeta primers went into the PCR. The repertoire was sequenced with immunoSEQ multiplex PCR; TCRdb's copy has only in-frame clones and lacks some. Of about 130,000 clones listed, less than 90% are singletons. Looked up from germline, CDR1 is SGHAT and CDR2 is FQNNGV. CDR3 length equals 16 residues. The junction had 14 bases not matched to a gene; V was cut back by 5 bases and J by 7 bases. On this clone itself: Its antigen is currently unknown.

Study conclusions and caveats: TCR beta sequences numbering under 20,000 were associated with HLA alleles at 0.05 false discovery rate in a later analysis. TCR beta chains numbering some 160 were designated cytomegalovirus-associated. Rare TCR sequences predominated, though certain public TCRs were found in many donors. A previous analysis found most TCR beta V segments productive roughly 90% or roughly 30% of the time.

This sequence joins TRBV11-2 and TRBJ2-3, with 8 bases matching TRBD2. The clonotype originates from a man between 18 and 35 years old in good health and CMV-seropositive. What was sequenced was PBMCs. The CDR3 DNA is TGTGCCAGCAGCCCAACACGGACTAGCCTCGATCATACGCAGTATTTT. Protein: CASSPTRTSLDHTQYF.